This record concerns one TCR beta chain sequence. Its antigen has not been determined. Base-call qualities are not available, and no considerably larger clone is one nucleotide away. The immunoSEQ Assay, a bias-controlled multiplex PCR, was used to amplify TCRbeta CDR3 regions from genomic DNA. The original methods were these. The number of nucleated cells in each sample was estimated from the amplification of reference gene primers within the assay. To quantify the absolute abundance of each unique TCRbeta CDR3 rearrangement, sequence reads were collapsed and filtered. For each sample, productive Simpson clonality was calculated by taking the square root of Simpson's diversity index across productive rearrangements. The immuneACCESS repertoire file appears here via TCRdb, limited to in-frame rearrangements. These files lack a portion of the clones; in checked studies, under half of the deficit traces to unresolved V genes, and the cause of the others is not known. That table is the source of V, J and clone size, and D and trimming were worked out from the DNA. For this sample the table gives about 70,000 clones, of which around 83% were detected only once. The biggest ten clones account for around 6.9% of the sample.

The data derive from a study of blood T cell repertoires in COVID-19 (dated by TCRdb to 2018 to 2021). At the level of the whole study: Samples covering the acute and convalescent phases of COVID-19 were provided by collaborators in the United States, Italy and Spain. The material from the prospective study consisted of cDNA or gDNA derived from T cells, B-cell-depleted T cells, or PBMCs. The dataset comprised deeply sampled blood TCRbeta repertoires from subjects exposed to, actively infected with, or recovered from COVID-19. A freely available public database, intended as a resource for researchers studying the immune response to SARS-CoV-2, is where the repertoires were released. Samples came from the ongoing ImmuneRACE study (first 160 participants) plus 1,254 subjects from 6 global collaborators. A de-identified subject ID, COVID-19 status, age in years and sex were almost always included in the sample metadata. HLA class I and class II types, where available, came from metadata supplied by the sample provider rather than from assay-based typing. The investigation overall reported the following: Clinical and demographic metadata were provided uncurated, with the amount varying by source and participant.

Inclusive of the bounding cysteine and phenylalanine, the CDR3 is 19 residues long. The only DNA kept is the CDR3, 57 bases in frame from the first base. Ends trimmed: V by 4 bases, J by 3 bases; bases unmatched to a gene: 13. The germline V gene supplies CDR1 ENHRY and CDR2 SYGVKD. One collaborating source in Seattle enrolled patients while the patients were actively infected and followed the patients over time throughout the course of disease. Whole blood was collected in K2EDTA tubes by collaborating institutions according to the institutions' own protocols. For TCRbeta analysis, collaborators shipped samples as frozen whole blood, isolated PBMCs, or DNA extracted from either of those sample types.

The TCR sequence derives from a young man with COVID-19, enrolled during active disease. Recombination linked TRBV10-3 to TRBJ2-2; 11 nucleotides in the junction match TRBD2. The sample consisted of peripheral blood. CDR3 sequence: CAISASGGLAGGHTGELFF. The DNA sequence follows: TGTGCCATCAGTGCGAGCGGGGGGCTAGCGGGAGGTCACACCGGGGAGCTGTTTTTT.